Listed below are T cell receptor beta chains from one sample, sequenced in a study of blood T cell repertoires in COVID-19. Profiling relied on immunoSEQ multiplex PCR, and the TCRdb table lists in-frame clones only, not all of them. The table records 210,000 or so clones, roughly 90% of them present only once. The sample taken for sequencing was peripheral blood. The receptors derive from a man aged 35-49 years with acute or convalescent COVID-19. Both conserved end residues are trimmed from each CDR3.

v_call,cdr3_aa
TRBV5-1,ASSSRMNTEAF
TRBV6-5,ASSGVGRNTEAF
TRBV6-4,ASSAGLDTEAF
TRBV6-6,ASSGLDRVKTQY
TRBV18,ASSPGQGDEQY
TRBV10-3,AIGEGQGYGYT
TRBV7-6,ASSPLRTENYEQY
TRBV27,ASSFSVTGELF
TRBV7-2,ASSPTGGPADTQY
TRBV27,ASSLSRGPYNEQF
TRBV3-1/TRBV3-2,ASSQALQPGQGSNEQF
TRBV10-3,ATHPRENYGYT
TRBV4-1,ASSPGGGDRGDTEAF
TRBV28,ASRPGTGGRGAYGYT
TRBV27,ASSYRDEAF
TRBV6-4,ASSDSFGGGRRDTQY
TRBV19,ASRGQGNNSPLH
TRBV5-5,ASSRSEINEPQH
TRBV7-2,ASSLLGSGGETQY
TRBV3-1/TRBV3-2,ASSPRGLGNTIY
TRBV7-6,ASSPGGQAYWGEAF
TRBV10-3,AISDRFDTNYGYT
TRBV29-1,SVDGTAGDTEAF
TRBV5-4,ASSDEGGGYGYT
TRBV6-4,ASSVQGLSYNEQF
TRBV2,ASSDVQQETQY
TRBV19,ASSIALLGGNRYQPQH
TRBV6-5,ASRPFETGFEQF
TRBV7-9,ASSPGRQGAF
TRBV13,ASSHRGAGNYGYT
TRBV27,ASRSTGGGNTIY
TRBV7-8,ASSTGQGGYSNQPQH
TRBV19,ASSPGTGGAETQY
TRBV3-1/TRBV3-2,ASSVAGQGYEQY
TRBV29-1,SVEDRLGRSDRQETQY